A single sample gave rise to the 11 T cell receptor beta chains below, sequenced in a study of long-term antiretroviral therapy in people with HIV. A v3.0 immunoSEQ assay was performed at survey level. Only in-frame clones appear in the TCRdb table, and some are missing; sequencing was by immunoSEQ multiplex PCR. The top ten clones hold roughly 18% of a sample with 15,000 to 20,000 clones, about four fifths of them seen once. The source was unsorted PBMCs, collected 0.6 years after starting antiretroviral therapy. Receptor source: a woman under 30 with HIV.

The rearrangement joins TRBV11-1 to TRBJ2-7; a possible D gene is TRBD2 (5 bases). Germline V CDR1 and CDR2: SGHAT, FQDESV (reference sequence). The CDR3 has 14 amino acids. V lost 5 bases and J 3 bases, leaving 14 bases between the germline ends. The CDR3 nucleotides read TGTGCCAGCAGCCCGGACTCGGGGAACTACGAGCAGTACTTC. Translation gives CASSPDSGNYEQYF.

The chain has TRBV18 and TRBJ2-7; D might be TRBD1 (7 bases). The CDR3 loop spans 19 amino acids. The V end lost 5 bases, the J end lost 3 bases, and 29 bases lay between the germline ends. Germline CDR1 is KGHSH and CDR2 is LQKENI. CDR3 protein: CASSFGAPTGTGGHYEQYF. DNA for the CDR3: TGTGCCAGCTCATTTGGGGCCCCGACAGGGACTGGAGGGCACTACGAGCAGTACTTC.

The J gene is TRBJ2-3, the V gene TRBV11-2, with 10 bases lining up with TRBD2. CDR3 size: 14 residues. Germline values: CDR1 SGHAT, CDR2 FQNNGV. V was pared by 1 base and J by 6 bases, with 1 base of the junction left unmatched. The DNA of the CDR3 is TGTGCCAGCAGCTTAGCAGCGGGAGGGGATACGCAGTATTTT. This translates into CASSLAAGGDTQYF. Filled out from reference TRBV11-2 and TRBJ2-3, the complete variable domain reads EAGVAQSPRYKIIEKRQSVAFWCNPISGHATLYWYQQILGQGPKLLIQFQNNGVVDDSQLPKDRFSAERLKGVDSTLKIQPAKLEDSAVYLCASSLAAGGDTQYFGPGTRLTVL.

The chain links TRBV18 to TRBJ2-5, with 7 bases that match TRBD1. CDR3 length equals 14 residues. Germline loops: CDR1 KGHSH, CDR2 LQKENI. V gave up 2 bases and J gave up 5 bases; unmatched junction bases: 5. CDR3 DNA: TGTGCCAGCTCACCAGGGACAGTGGTGGAGACCCAGTACTTC. This codes for CASSPGTVVETQYF.

The chain links TRBV4-1 to TRBJ1-2, with D possibly matching TRBD1 (5 bases). In germline, CDR1 is MGHRA, CDR2 YSYEKL. This CDR3 is 16 amino acids long. Trimming took 0 bases from V and 6 from J, leaving 17 bases between them. Written as DNA, the CDR3 is TGCGCCAGCAGCCAAGAAGTTGGGGCCTCCTCTGATGGCTACACCTTC. Residues: CASSQEVGASSDGYTF.

This sequence joins TRBV15 and TRBJ2-7; D is ambiguous. Trimming cost V 0 bases and J 6 bases, with 12 bases left between them. The CDR3 length is 14 residues. Germline CDR1 and CDR2: LNHNV and YYDKDF (reference sequence). The CDR3 DNA is TGTGCCACCAGCAGAGATCAGACTGCCCGCGAGCAGTACTTC. This codes for CATSRDQTAREQYF.

The table lists this clone with a count of one. The chain uses TRBV18 and TRBJ1-1; 11 bases are a match to TRBD1. J lost 5 bases, V lost 6 bases, and 14 bases had no gene match. Germline CDR1 and CDR2: KGHSH and LQKENI. The CDR3 covers 17 residues. The CDR3, as DNA: TGTGCCAGCTCCCCTGTTCCTCCGGGACAGGGGGTGACTGAAGCTTTCTTT. Protein: CASSPVPPGQGVTEAFF.

This chain uses TRBV18 with TRBJ2-1; 10 nucleotides agree with TRBD2. In germline, CDR1 is KGHSH, CDR2 LQKENI. The junction had 5 bases not matched to a gene; V was cut back by 5 bases and J by 10 bases. CDR3 length: 13 amino acids. In DNA form, the CDR3 reads TGTGCCAGCTCAGCGGTAGCGGGAGGCGAGCAGTTCTTC. It yields the protein CASSAVAGGEQFF.

The chain uses TRBV6-5 and TRBJ2-1; 11 positions agree with TRBD2. From germline, CDR1 is MNHEY and CDR2 SVGAGI. The J segment lost 8 bases and the V segment lost 3 bases, leaving 6 bases of the junction unmatched. The CDR3 is 15 residues long. The CDR3 DNA follows: TGTGCCAGCAGTTATTTTAGCGGGGGGGCCTATGAGCAGTTCTTC. This sequence encodes CASSYFSGGAYEQFF.

The chain joins TRBV10-3 to TRBJ1-1; 7 bases match TRBD1. The CDR3 is 14 amino acids. V dropped 2 bases and J dropped 2; count of bases not matched to a gene: 2. Germline V CDR1 and CDR2: ENHRY, SYGVKD. CDR3 region: CAISEGQANTEAFF. CDR3 DNA sequence: TGTGCCATCAGTGAGGGACAGGCCAACACTGAAGCTTTCTTT.

The CDR3 DNA reads TGCGCCGCAAAAGCAGGTATGTTGGCGTGGACTAGCGGGGGGGCTAGCACAGATACGCAGTATTTT. Translating gives CAAKAGMLAWTSGGASTDTQYF. The chain employs TRBV10-1 and TRBJ2-3; 15 bases align to TRBD2. There are 22 residues in the CDR3. Looked up from germline, CDR1 is WNHNN and CDR2 is SYGVQD (reference sequence). Trimming took 11 bases from V and 0 from J; bases not matched to a gene: 24.